The present TCR beta chain was sequenced within a study of T cell changes during pregnancy in multiple sclerosis. Germline trimming cut 8 bases from V and 6 bases from J; bases unmatched to any gene: 6. The CDR3 extends over 13 amino acids. Germline lookup yields CDR1 WNHNN and CDR2 SYGVQD (reference sequence). Assay: immunoSEQ multiplex PCR; the TCRdb copy retains only in-frame clones and omits some. The sample holds about 71,000 clones, roughly nine tenths seen once. This TCR derives from a female donor with multiple sclerosis, enrolled in a pregnancy study. V and J are TRBV10-1 and TRBJ2-1; 8 bases are a match to TRBD2. Material: peripheral blood, obtained in the third trimester of pregnancy. The CDR3 protein is CASQSGSRNEQFF. CDR3 DNA sequence: TGCGCCAGCCAGAGCGGGAGCCGCAATGAGCAGTTCTTC.